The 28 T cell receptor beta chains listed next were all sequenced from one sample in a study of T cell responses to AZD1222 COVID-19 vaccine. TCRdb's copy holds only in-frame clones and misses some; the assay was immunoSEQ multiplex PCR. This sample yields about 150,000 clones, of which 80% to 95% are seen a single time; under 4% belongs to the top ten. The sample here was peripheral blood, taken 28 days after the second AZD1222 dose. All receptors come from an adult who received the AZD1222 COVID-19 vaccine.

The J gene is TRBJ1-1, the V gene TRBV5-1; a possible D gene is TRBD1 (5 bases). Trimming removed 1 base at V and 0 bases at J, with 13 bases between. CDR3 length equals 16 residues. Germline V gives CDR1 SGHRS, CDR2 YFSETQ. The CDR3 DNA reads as TGCGCCAGCAGCTTGTCCCCCCTGGGGCTGAACACTGAAGCTTTCTTT. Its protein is CASSLSPLGLNTEAFF.

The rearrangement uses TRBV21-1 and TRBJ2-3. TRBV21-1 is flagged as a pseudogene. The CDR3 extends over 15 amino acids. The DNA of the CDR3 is TGTGCCAGCAAAAGATTAGGCCCTCGGCAGTATACGCAGTATTTT. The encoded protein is CASKRLGPRQYTQYF.

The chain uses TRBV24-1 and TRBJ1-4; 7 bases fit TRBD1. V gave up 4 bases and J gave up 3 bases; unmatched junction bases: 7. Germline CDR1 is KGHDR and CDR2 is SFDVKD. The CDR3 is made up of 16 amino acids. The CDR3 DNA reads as TGTGCCACCAGTGAAACAGGGGTTGGTGCTAATGAAAAACTGTTTTTT. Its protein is CATSETGVGANEKLFF.

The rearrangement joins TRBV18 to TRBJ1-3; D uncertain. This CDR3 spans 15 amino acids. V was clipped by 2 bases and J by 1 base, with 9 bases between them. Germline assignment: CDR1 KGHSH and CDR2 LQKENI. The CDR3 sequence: CASSPSYGSGNTIYF. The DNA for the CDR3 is TGTGCCAGCTCACCATCATACGGGTCTGGAAACACCATATATTTT.

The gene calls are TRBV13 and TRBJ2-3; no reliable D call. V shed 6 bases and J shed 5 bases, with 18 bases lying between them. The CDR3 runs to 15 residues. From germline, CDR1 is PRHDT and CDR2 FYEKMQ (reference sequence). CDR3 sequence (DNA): TGTGCCAGCAGATCGGACCTGTTAGTAGAAGATACGCAGTATTTT. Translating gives CASRSDLLVEDTQYF.

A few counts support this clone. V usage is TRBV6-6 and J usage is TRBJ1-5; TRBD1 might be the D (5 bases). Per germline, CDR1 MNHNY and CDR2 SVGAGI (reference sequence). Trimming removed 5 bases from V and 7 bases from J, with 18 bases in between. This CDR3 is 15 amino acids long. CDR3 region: CASSAEARAGQPQHF. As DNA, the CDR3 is TGTGCCAGCAGTGCCGAAGCCAGGGCAGGCCAGCCCCAGCATTTT.

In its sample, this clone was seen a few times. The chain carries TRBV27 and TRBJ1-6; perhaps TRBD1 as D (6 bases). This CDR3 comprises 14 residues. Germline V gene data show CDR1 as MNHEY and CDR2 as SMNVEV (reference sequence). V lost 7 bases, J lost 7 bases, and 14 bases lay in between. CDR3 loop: CASISTGLNSPLHF. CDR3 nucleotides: TGTGCCAGCATTTCGACAGGTCTCAATTCACCCCTCCACTTT.

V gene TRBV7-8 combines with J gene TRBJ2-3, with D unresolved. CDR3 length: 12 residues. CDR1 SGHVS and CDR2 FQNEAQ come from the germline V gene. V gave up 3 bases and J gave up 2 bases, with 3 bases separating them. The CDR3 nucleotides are TGTGCCAGCAGCTTCCACACAGATACGCAGTATTTT. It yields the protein CASSFHTDTQYF.

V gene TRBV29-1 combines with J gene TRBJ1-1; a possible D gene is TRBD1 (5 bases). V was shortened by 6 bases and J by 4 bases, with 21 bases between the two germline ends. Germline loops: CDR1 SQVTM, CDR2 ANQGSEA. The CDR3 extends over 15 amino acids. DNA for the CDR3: TGCAGCGTCCTTACGTTGCGGGACTCTCTCACTGAAGCTTTCTTT. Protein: CSVLTLRDSLTEAFF.

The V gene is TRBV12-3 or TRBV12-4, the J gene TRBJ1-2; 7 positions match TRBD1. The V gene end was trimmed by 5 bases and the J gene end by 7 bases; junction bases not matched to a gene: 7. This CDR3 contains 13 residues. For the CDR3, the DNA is TGTGCCAGCAGTCCCGGGGCAGGGGGTGGCTACACCTTC. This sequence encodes CASSPGAGGGYTF.

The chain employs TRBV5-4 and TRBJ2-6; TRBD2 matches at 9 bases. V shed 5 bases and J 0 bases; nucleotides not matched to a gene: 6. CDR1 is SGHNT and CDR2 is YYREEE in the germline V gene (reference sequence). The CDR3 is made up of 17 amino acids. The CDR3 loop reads CASSQGLALSGANVLTF. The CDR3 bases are TGTGCCAGCAGTCAGGGACTAGCCCTCTCTGGGGCCAACGTCCTGACTTTC.

The chain's CDR3 is CASSLVGQEGYTF. CDR3 in DNA: TGTGCCAGCAGCCTCGTCGGACAGGAGGGCTACACCTTC. J is TRBJ1-2 and V is TRBV7-9; 7 bases agree with TRBD1. Per the germline V gene, CDR1 is SEHNR and CDR2 is FQNEAQ (reference sequence). The CDR3 runs 13 residues. The junction had 8 bases not matched to a gene; V was cut back by 5 bases and J by 8 bases.

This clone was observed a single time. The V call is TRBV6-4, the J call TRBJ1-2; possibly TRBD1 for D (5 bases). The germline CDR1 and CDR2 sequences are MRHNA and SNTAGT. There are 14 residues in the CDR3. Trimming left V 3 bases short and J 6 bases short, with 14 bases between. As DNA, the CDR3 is TGTGCCAGCAGTGATCTTGGGGGTATTGATGGCTACACCTTC. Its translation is CASSDLGGIDGYTF.

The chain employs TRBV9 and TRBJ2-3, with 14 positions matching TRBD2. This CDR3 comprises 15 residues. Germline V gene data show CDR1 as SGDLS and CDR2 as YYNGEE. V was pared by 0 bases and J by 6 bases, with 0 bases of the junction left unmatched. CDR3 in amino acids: CASSVGTSGGDTQYF. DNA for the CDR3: TGTGCCAGCAGCGTAGGGACTAGCGGGGGGGATACGCAGTATTTT.

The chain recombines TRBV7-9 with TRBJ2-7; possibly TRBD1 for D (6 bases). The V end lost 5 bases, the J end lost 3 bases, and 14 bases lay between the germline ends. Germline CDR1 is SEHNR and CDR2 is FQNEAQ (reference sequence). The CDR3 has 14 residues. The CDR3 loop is CASSHGNRDYEQYF. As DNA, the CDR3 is TGTGCCAGCAGCCACGGGAACAGGGACTACGAGCAGTACTTC.

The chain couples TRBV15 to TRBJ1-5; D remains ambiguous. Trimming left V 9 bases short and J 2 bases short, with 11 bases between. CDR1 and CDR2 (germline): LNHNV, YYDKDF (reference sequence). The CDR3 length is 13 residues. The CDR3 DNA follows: TGTGCCACTACGGCAGAGGGCAATCAGCCCCAGCATTTT. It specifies CATTAEGNQPQHF.

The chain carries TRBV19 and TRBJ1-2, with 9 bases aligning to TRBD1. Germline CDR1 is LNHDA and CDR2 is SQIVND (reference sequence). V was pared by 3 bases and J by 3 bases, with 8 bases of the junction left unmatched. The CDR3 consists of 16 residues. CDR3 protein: CASSITGGAGYYGYTF. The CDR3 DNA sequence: TGTGCCAGTAGTATCACAGGGGGCGCCGGGTACTATGGCTACACCTTC.

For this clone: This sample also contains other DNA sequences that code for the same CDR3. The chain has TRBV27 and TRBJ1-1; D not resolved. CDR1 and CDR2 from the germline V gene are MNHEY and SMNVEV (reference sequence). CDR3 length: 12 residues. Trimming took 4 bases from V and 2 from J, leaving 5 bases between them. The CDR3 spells CASSSVNTEAFF. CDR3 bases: TGTGCCAGCAGTTCCGTTAACACTGAAGCTTTCTTT.

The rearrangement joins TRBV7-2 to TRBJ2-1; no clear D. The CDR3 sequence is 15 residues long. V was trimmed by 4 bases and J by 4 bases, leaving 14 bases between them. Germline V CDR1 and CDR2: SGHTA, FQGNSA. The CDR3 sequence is CASSSTNRPYNEQFF. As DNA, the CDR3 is TGTGCCAGCAGCTCTACTAATAGACCTTACAATGAGCAGTTCTTC. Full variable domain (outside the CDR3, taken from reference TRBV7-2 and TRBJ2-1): GAGVSQSPSNKVTEKGKDVELRCDPISGHTALYWYRQSLGQGLEFLIYFQGNSAPDKSGLPSDRFSAERTGGSVSTLTIQRTQQEDSAVYLCASSSTNRPYNEQFFGPGTRLTVL.

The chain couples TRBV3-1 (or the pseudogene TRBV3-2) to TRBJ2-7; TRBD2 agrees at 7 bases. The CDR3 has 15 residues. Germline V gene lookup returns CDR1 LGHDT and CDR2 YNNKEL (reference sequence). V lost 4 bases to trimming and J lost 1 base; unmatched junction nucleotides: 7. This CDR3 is CASSPGLDVSYEQYF. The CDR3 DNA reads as TGTGCCAGCAGCCCAGGACTAGATGTTTCCTACGAGCAGTACTTC.

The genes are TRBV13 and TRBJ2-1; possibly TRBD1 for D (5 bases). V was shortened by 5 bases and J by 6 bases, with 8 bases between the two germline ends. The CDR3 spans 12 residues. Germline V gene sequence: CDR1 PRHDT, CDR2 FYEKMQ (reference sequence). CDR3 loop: CASSHRGNEQFF. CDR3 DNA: TGTGCCAGCAGCCATAGGGGCAATGAGCAGTTCTTC.

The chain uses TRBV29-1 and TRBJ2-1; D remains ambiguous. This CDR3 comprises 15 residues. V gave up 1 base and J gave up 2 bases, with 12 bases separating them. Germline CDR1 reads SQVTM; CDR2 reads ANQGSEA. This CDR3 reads CSVEGDYRPYNEQFF. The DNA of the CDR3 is TGCAGCGTTGAAGGGGATTACAGACCCTACAATGAGCAGTTCTTC.

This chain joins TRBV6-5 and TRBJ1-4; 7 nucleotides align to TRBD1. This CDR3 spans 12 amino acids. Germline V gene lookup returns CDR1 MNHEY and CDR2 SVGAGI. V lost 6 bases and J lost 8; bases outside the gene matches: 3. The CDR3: CASSRQGEKLFF. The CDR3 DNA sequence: TGTGCCAGCAGCCGACAGGGCGAAAAACTGTTTTTT.

The CDR3 coding sequence is TGTGCCAGCAGCCCTGGCACCGGGGAGCTGTTTTTT. Its translation is CASSPGTGELFF. The chain links TRBV5-4 to TRBJ2-2; D call uncertain. The CDR3 is 12 residues long. Trimming shortened V by 4 bases and J by 4 bases, and 5 bases separated the two germline ends. CDR1 is SGHNT, CDR2 YYREEE, per germline (reference sequence).

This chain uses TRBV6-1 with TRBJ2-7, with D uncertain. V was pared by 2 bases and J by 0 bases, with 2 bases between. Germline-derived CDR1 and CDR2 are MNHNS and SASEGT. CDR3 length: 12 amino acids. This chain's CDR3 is CASSESSYEQYF. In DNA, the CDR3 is TGTGCCAGCAGTGAAAGCTCCTACGAGCAGTACTTC.

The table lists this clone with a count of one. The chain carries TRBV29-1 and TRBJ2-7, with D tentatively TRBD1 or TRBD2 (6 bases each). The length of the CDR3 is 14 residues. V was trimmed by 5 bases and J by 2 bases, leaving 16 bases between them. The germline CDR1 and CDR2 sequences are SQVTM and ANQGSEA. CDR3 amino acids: CSVTGGSGTYEQYF. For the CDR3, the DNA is TGCAGCGTTACCGGGGGCAGCGGAACCTACGAGCAGTACTTC.

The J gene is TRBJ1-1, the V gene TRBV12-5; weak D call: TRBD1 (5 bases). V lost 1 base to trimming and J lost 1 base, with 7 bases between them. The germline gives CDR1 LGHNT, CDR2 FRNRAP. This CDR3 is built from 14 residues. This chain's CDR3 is CASGLGQKNTEAFF. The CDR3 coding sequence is TGTGCTAGTGGTTTGGGACAGAAGAACACTGAAGCTTTCTTT.

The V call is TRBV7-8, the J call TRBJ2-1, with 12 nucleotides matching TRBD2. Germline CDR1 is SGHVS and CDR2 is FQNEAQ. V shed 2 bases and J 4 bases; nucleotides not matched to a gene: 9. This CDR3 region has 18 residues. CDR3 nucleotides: TGTGCCAGCAGCTTATCCCGTCTAGCGGGAGGGGTTTACAATGAGCAGTTCTTC. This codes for CASSLSRLAGGVYNEQFF.